This T cell receptor (beta chain) was obtained from a study of blood T cell repertoires in COVID-19. Across the study: COVID-19 samples, acute and convalescent, were from the United States, Italy and Spain. Nucleic acid was either cDNA or gDNA, and it came from T cells, B-cell-depleted T cells, or PBMCs.

In the original analysis: Scientists estimated how many nucleated cells there were by amplifying reference gene primers. Clones were sequenced by immunoSEQ multiplex PCR, and TCRdb holds only the in-frame ones, with some missing. V, J and clone size are those of that table, while D and trimming were read from the DNA. The sample lists 220,000 or so clones, about 85% seen once, with 2.9% in the top ten. With V trimmed by 4 bases and J by 0 bases, 3 bases remained unmatched. In germline, CDR1 is KGHSH, CDR2 LQKENI. The CDR3 length is 15 residues. The sequencing input was peripheral blood. The rearrangement uses TRBV18 and TRBJ1-5; 7 bases map to TRBD1. This receptor was identified in a man in his fifties who had recovered from COVID-19. This chain's CDR3 is CASSQGAHSNQPQHF. As DNA, the CDR3 is TGTGCCAGCTCACAGGGGGCCCATAGCAATCAGCCCCAGCATTTT.